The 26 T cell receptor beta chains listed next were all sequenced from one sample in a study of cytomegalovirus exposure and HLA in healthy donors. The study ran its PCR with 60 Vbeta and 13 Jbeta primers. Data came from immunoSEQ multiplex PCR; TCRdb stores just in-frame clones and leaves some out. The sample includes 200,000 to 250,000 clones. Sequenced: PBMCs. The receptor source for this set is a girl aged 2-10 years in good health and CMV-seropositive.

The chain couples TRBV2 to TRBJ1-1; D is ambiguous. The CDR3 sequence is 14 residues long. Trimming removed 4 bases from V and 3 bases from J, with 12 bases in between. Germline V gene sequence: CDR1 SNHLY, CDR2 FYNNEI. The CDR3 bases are TGTGCCAGCAGTGTCCTCTCTCGGGACACTGAAGCTTTCTTT. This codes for CASSVLSRDTEAFF.

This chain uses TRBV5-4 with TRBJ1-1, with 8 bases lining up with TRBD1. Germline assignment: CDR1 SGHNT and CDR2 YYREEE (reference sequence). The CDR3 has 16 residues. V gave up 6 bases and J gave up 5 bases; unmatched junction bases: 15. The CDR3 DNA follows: TGTGCCAGCATCGGAATAGGACAGGGAGCCTTAACTGAAGCTTTCTTT. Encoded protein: CASIGIGQGALTEAFF.

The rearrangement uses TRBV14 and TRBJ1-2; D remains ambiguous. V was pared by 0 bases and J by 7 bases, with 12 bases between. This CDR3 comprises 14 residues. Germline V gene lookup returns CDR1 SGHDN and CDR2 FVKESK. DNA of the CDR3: TGTGCCAGCAGCCAAGATTTGGTGGGCAGTGGCTACACCTTC. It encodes CASSQDLVGSGYTF.

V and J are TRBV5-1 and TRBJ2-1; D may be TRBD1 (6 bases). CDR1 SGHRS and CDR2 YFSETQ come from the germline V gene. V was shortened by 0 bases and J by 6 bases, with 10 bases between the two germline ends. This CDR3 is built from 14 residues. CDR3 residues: CASSLGGQINEQFF. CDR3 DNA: TGCGCCAGCAGCTTGGGGGGGCAAATCAATGAGCAGTTCTTC.

Here the CDR3 reads CASRLNTGGYDNEQFF. The CDR3 coding sequence is TGTGCCAGCAGACTTAACACAGGGGGCTATGATAATGAGCAGTTCTTC. The J gene is TRBJ2-1, the V gene TRBV2, with 9 bases lining up with TRBD1. Germline V gene lookup returns CDR1 SNHLY and CDR2 FYNNEI. After removal of 6 bases from V and 7 bases from J, the junction contained 13 bases not matched to a gene. The CDR3 spans 16 residues. Looking up the rest from reference TRBV2 and TRBJ2-1 gives the full variable domain: EPEVTQTPSHQVTQMGQEVILRCVPISNHLYFYWYRQILGQKVEFLVSFYNNEISEKSEIFDDQFSVERPDGSNFTLKIRSTKLEDSAMYFCASRLNTGGYDNEQFFGPGTRLTVL.

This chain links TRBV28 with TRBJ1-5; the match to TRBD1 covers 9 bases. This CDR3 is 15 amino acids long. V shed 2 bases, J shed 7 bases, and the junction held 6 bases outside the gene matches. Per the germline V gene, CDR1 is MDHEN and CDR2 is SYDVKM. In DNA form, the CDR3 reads TGTGCCAGCAGTTTACGGGGGACAGGGTGGCAGCCCCAGCATTTT. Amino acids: CASSLRGTGWQPQHF.

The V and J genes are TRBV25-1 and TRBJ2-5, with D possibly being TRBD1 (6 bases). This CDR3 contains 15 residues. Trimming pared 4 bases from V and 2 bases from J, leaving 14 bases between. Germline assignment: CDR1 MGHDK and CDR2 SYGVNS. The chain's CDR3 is CASSGATGIQETQYF. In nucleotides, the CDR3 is TGTGCCAGCAGTGGGGCAACAGGGATACAAGAGACCCAGTACTTC.

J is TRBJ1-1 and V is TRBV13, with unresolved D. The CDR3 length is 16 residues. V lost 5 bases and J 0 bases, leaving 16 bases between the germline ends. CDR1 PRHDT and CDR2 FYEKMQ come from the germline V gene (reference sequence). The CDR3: CASSPTPGLVNTEAFF. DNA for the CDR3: TGTGCCAGCAGCCCAACCCCCGGGTTGGTGAACACTGAAGCTTTCTTT. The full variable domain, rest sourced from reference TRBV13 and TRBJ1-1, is AAGVIQSPRHLIKEKRETATLKCYPIPRHDTVYWYQQGPGQDPQFLISFYEKMQSDKGSIPDRFSAQQFSDYHSELNMSSLELGDSALYFCASSPTPGLVNTEAFFGQGTRLTVV.

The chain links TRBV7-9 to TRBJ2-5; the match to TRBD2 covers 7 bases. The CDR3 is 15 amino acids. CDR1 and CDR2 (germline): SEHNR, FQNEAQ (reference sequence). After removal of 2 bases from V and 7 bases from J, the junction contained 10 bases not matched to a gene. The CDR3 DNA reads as TGTGCCAGCAGCTTACCGGACGGGAGGCTTGCGACCCAGTACTTC. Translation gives CASSLPDGRLATQYF.

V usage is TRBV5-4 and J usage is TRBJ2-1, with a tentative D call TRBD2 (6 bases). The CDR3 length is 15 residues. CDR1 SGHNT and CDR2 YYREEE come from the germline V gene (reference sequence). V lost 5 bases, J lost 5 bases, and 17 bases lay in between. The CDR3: CASRKRLGLHNEQFF. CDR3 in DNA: TGTGCCAGCAGAAAACGACTAGGCCTCCACAATGAGCAGTTCTTC.

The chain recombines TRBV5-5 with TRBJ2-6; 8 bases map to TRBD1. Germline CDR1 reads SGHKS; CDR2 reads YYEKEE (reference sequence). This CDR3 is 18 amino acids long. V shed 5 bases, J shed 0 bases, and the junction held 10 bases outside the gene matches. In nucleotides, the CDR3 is TGTGCCAGCAGATTTCCGGGACAGGTTCGCTCTGGGGCCAACGTCCTGACTTTC. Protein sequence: CASRFPGQVRSGANVLTF.

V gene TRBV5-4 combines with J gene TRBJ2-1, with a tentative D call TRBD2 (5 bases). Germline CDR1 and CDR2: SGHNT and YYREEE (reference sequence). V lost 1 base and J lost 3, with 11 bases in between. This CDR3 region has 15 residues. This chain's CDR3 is CASSLTSGFYNEQFF. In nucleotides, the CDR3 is TGTGCCAGCAGCTTGACCAGCGGATTCTACAATGAGCAGTTCTTC.

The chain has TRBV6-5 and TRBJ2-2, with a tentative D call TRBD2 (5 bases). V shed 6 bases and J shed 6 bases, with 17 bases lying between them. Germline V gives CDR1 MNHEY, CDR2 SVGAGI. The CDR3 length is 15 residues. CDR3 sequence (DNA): TGTGCCAGCAGCGATTTTTCGACTACGCCCGGGGAGCTGTTTTTT. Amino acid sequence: CASSDFSTTPGELFF.

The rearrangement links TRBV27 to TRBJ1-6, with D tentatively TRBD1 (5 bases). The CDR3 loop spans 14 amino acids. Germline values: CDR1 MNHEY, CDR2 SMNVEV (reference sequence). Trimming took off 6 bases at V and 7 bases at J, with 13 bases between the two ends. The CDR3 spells CASSTGVENSPLHF. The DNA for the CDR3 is TGTGCCAGCAGCACGGGGGTTGAAAATTCACCCCTCCACTTT.

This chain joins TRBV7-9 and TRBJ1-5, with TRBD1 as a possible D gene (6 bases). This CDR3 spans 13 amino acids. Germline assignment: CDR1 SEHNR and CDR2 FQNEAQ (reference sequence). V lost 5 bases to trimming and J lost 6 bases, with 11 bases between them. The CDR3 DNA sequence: TGTGCCAGCAGCGCCCAGGGGTTTCAGCCCCAGCATTTT. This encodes CASSAQGFQPQHF.

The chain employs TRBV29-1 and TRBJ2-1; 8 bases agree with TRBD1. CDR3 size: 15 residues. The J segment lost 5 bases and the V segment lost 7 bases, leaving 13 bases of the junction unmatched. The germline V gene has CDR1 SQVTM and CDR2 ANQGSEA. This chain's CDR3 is CSARTGQVLDNEQFF. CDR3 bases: TGCAGCGCCCGAACGGGACAGGTTCTCGACAATGAGCAGTTCTTC.

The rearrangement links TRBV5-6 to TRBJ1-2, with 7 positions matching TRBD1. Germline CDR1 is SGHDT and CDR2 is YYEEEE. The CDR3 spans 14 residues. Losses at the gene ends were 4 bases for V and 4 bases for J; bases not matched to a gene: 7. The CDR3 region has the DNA TGTGCCAGCAGCCGACAGGGTCTCATCTATGGCTACACCTTC. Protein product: CASSRQGLIYGYTF.

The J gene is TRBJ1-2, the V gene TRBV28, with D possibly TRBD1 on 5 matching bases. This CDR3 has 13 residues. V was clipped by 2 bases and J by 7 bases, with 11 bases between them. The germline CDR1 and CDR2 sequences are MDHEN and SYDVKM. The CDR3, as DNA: TGTGCCAGCAGTTTAAGCAGGGTTGGTGGCTACACCTTC. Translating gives CASSLSRVGGYTF.

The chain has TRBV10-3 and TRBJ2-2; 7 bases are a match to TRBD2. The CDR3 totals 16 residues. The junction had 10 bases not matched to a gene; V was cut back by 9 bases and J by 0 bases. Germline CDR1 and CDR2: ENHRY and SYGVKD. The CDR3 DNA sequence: TGTGCCATACCTACTAGCGTAGACGCGAACACCGGGGAGCTGTTTTTT. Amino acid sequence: CAIPTSVDANTGELFF.

The CDR3 reads CASSPLGGTEAFF. CDR3 DNA sequence: TGTGCCAGCAGCCCCCTAGGGGGCACTGAAGCTTTCTTT. The V and J genes are TRBV5-4 and TRBJ1-1; D possibly corresponds to TRBD1 (6 bases). Trimming shortened V by 4 bases and J by 4 bases, and 11 bases separated the two germline ends. Germline V gene sequence: CDR1 SGHNT, CDR2 YYREEE (reference sequence). There are 13 residues in the CDR3.

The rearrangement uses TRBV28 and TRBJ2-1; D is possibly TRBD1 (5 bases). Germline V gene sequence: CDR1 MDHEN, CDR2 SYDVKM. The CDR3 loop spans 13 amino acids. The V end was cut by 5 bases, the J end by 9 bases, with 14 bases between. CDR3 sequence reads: CASSITGAGEQFF. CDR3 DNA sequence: TGTGCCAGCAGTATTACAGGAGCAGGTGAGCAGTTCTTC.

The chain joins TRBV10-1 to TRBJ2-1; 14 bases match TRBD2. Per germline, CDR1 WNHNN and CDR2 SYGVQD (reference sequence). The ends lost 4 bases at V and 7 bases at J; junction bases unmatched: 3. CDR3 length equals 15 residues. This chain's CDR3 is CASSGTSGRTNEQFF. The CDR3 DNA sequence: TGCGCCAGCAGTGGGACTAGCGGGAGGACGAATGAGCAGTTCTTC.

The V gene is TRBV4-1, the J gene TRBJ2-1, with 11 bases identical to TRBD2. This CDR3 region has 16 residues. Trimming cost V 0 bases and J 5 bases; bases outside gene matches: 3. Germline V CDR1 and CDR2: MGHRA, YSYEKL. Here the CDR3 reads CASSQELGLADNEQFF. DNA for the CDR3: TGCGCCAGCAGCCAAGAGTTGGGACTAGCGGACAATGAGCAGTTCTTC.

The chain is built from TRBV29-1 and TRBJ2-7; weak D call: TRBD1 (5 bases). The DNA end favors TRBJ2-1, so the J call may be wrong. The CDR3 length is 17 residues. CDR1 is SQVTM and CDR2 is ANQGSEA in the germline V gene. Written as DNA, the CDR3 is TGCAGCGTTGAAGATTCGGACACAGGAATCTCCTACAATGAGCAGTTCTTC. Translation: CSVEDSDTGISYNEQFF.

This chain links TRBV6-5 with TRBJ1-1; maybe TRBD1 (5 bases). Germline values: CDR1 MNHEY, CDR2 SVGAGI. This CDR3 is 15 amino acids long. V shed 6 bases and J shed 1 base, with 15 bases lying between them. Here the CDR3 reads CASSPTGGRNTEAFF. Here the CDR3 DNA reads TGTGCCAGCAGCCCAACCGGGGGGAGGAACACTGAAGCTTTCTTT.

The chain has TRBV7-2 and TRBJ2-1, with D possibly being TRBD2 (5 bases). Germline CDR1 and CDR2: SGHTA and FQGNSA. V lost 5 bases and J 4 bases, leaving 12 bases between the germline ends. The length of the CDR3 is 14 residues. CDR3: CASSPSDLYNEQFF. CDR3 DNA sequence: TGTGCCAGCAGCCCCTCGGACTTATACAATGAGCAGTTCTTC. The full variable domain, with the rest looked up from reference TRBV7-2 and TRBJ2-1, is GAGVSQSPSNKVTEKGKDVELRCDPISGHTALYWYRQSLGQGLEFLIYFQGNSAPDKSGLPSDRFSAERTGGSVSTLTIQRTQQEDSAVYLCASSPSDLYNEQFFGPGTRLTVL.